This TCR beta chain came from a study of blood T cell repertoires in COVID-19. Study in general: COVID-19 samples from acute and convalescent phases originated in the United States, Italy and Spain. PBMCs, B-cell-depleted T cells, or T cells were the source of the cDNA or gDNA that made up the material.

This table comes from immunoSEQ multiplex PCR, and its TCRdb copy is limited to in-frame clones, with some not included. In the table there are around 190,000 clones, 88% of which are singletons. This CDR3 contains 14 residues. Germline values: CDR1 SGHRS, CDR2 YFSETQ. With 4 bases removed from V and 7 bases from J, the gap between germline ends came to 14 bases. Participants' own reports of clinical history determined their cohort assignment. Cohort 3 recovery required two negative PCRs, clearance, or symptom resolution. The sequence was obtained from a woman in her late teens or twenties who had recovered from COVID-19. Input material: PBMCs or T cells enriched from blood (not recorded which). This chain uses TRBV5-1 with TRBJ1-4; a weak D match, TRBD1 (6 bases). CDR3 nucleotides: TGCGCCAGCAGCCCCGGACAGCTAGGTGAAAAACTGTTTTTT. Translation: CASSPGQLGEKLFF.